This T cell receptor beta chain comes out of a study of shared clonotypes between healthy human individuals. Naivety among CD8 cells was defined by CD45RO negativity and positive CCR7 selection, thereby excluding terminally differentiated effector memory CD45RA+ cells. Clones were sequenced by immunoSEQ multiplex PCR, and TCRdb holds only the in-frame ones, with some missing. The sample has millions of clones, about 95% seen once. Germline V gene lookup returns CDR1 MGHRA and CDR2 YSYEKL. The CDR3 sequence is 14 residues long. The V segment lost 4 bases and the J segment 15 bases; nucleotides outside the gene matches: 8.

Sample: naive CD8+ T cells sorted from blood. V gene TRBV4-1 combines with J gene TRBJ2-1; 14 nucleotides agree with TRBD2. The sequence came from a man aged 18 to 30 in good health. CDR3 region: CASSPPGLAGEGFF. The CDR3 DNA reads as TGCGCCAGCAGCCCACCGGGACTAGCGGGGGAGGGGTTCTTC.